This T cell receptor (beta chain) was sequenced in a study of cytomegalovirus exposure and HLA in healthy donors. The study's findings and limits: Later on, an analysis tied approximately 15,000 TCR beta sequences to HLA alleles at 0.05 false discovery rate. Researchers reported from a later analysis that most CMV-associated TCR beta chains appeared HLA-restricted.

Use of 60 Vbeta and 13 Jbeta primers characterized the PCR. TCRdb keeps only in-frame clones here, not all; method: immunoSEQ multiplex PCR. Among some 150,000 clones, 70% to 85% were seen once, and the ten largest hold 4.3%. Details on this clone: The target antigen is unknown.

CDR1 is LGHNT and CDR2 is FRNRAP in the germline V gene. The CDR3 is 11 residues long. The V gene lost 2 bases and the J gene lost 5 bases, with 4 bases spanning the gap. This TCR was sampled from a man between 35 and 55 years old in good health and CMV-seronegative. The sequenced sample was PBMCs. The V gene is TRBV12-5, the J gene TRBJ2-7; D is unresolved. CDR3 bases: TGTGCTAGTGGTTTGTTAGACGAGCAGTACTTC. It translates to CASGLLDEQYF.